The 8 T cell receptor beta chains reported below all come from one sample, sequenced in a study of Graves' ophthalmopathy and Graves' hyperthyroidism. The authors amplified TCR beta CDR3 regions from RNA transcripts. RT-PCR with HTBI primers came first, then second-round multiplex PCR. TCRdb re-analysed the multiplex PCR reads in MiXCR, keeping a single row per CDR3 protein. The table includes almost 750,000 distinct CDR3 sequences, roughly 40% detected once. Sequenced sample: peripheral blood. The source is an adult man with Graves' ophthalmopathy.

There are many counts of this clonotype. The V gene is TRBV19, the J gene TRBJ2-7; 10 bases align to TRBD2. Germline loops: CDR1 LNHDA, CDR2 SQIVND (reference sequence). With V trimmed by 5 bases and J by 3 bases, 4 bases remained unmatched. There are 14 residues in the CDR3. The CDR3 loop is CASSDGLADYEQYF. The CDR3 region has the DNA TGTGCCAGTAGTGACGGACTAGCGGACTACGAGCAGTACTTC.

The chain employs TRBV5-4 and TRBJ1-2, with a weak D call TRBD1 (5 bases). V lost 4 bases and J 4 bases, leaving 14 bases between the germline ends. CDR3 size: 14 residues. The germline V gene encodes CDR1 SGHNT and CDR2 YYREEE (reference sequence). CDR3 coding DNA: TGTGCCAGCAGCGACGGGGGGACTGGCTATGGCTACACCTTC. Translation gives CASSDGGTGYGYTF.

V usage is TRBV19 and J usage is TRBJ2-3; the match to TRBD2 covers 11 bases. Germline values: CDR1 LNHDA, CDR2 SQIVND (reference sequence). With V trimmed by 7 bases and J by 0 bases, 12 bases remained unmatched. CDR3 size: 18 residues. CDR3 bases: TGTGCCAGTAAGGGACTAGCGGCAACTCGATCTAGCACAGATACGCAGTATTTT. It is translated as CASKGLAATRSSTDTQYF.

This clonotype was observed a handful of times. J is TRBJ2-2 and V is TRBV5-4; D possibly matches TRBD1 or TRBD2 (5 bases each). With 4 bases removed from V and 4 bases from J, the gap between germline ends came to 11 bases. Germline V gene sequence: CDR1 SGHNT, CDR2 YYREEE (reference sequence). The CDR3 is made up of 14 amino acids. The CDR3 here is CASSRVGVTGELFF. Written as DNA, the CDR3 is TGTGCCAGCAGCAGGGTGGGGGTCACCGGGGAGCTGTTTTTT. The whole variable domain, remainder taken from reference TRBV5-4 and TRBJ2-2, is ETGVTQSPTHLIKTRGQQVTLRCSSQSGHNTVSWYQQALGQGPQFIFQYYREEENGRGNFPPRFSGLQFPNYSSELNVNALELDDSALYLCASSRVGVTGELFFGEGSRLTVL.

This clonotype was seen at least ten times. V gene TRBV10-3 combines with J gene TRBJ1-2; 10 nucleotides align to TRBD1. Germline assignment: CDR1 ENHRY and CDR2 SYGVKD. The CDR3 loop spans 15 amino acids. The V gene end was trimmed by 3 bases and the J gene end by 4 bases; junction bases not matched to a gene: 5. CDR3 protein: CAISDRQGAGYGYTF. The CDR3, as DNA: TGTGCCATCAGTGACCGACAGGGGGCTGGCTATGGCTACACCTTC.

V gene TRBV7-9 combines with J gene TRBJ2-2; 9 bases line up with TRBD2. Germline CDR1 is SEHNR and CDR2 is FQNEAQ (reference sequence). The CDR3 sequence is 15 residues long. V gave up 5 bases and J gave up 4 bases; unmatched junction bases: 5. CDR3 sequence reads: CASSLSGRTTGELFF. CDR3 DNA: TGTGCCAGCAGCCTCAGCGGGAGGACCACCGGGGAGCTGTTTTTT.

This clonotype was recorded at least ten times. The chain has TRBV7-9 and TRBJ2-5; tentatively, D is TRBD1 (6 bases). This CDR3 comprises 13 residues. V lost 5 bases and J lost 5, with 12 bases in between. CDR1 SEHNR and CDR2 FQNEAQ come from the germline V gene (reference sequence). The DNA for the CDR3 is TGTGCCAGCAGCCCCCAGGGGAAGGAGACCCAGTACTTC. Translating gives CASSPQGKETQYF.

This clonotype was counted ten times or more. The chain employs TRBV19 and TRBJ1-2; the match to TRBD1 covers 7 bases. The trim removed 5 bases at V and 8 bases at J, leaving 8 bases unmatched. The germline CDR1 and CDR2 sequences are LNHDA and SQIVND (reference sequence). This CDR3 region has 13 residues. This CDR3 is CASSPWDSPGYTF. CDR3 DNA: TGTGCCAGTAGTCCCTGGGACAGTCCCGGCTACACCTTC.